The rows below give T cell receptor beta chains drawn from one sample of a study of identical twins. One entry per CDR3 protein results from TCRdb running MiXCR on the 5' RACE reads. Of 250,000 to 300,000 distinct CDR3 sequences detected, roughly 9.7% appear once; the ten largest clones hold about 7.1%. These data were likewise used in another study, on yellow fever vaccine responses in identical twins.

Sequenced sample: CD8+ T cells sorted from blood. The origin of the receptors is a woman aged 18-29 years in good health. CDR3s include the opening cysteine and the closing phenylalanine or tryptophan. The order of the fields is V gene, clone size, D gene, J gene, CDR3 DNA, CDR3 protein. D genes are given only for firm matches. Rows may omit the clone size; those that give it use once, few, many or a size class.

V gene: TRBV7-9
clone size: few
D gene: .
J gene: TRBJ1-6
CDR3 DNA: TGTGCCAGCAGCTTAGACGACAGCGCCCTCCACTTT
CDR3 protein: CASSLDDSALHF

V gene: TRBV9
clone size: .
D gene: .
J gene: TRBJ1-1
CDR3 DNA: TGTGCCAGCAGCCCCCCCGGCCTTGAAGCTTTCTTT
CDR3 protein: CASSPPGLEAFF

V gene: TRBV6-2/TRBV6-3
clone size: .
D gene: .
J gene: TRBJ2-1
CDR3 DNA: TGTGCCACCCGCCCGGCTGGCGGTGAGGAGTTCTTC
CDR3 protein: CATRPAGGEEFF

V gene: TRBV25-1
clone size: many
D gene: TRBD1
J gene: TRBJ1-1
CDR3 DNA: TGTGCCAGCAGCGGGGGGACAGCCACTGAAGCTTTCTTT
CDR3 protein: CASSGGTATEAFF

V gene: TRBV11-2
clone size: .
D gene: .
J gene: TRBJ2-1
CDR3 DNA: TGTGCCAGCAGCTCTTACTCTCCCAATGAGCAGTTCTTC
CDR3 protein: CASSSYSPNEQFF

V gene: TRBV12-3/TRBV12-4
clone size: many
D gene: TRBD1
J gene: TRBJ1-2
CDR3 DNA: TGTGCCAGCACCAACCGACAGGGAAGCCCTAACTATGGCTACACCTTC
CDR3 protein: CASTNRQGSPNYGYTF

V gene: TRBV29-1
clone size: .
D gene: .
J gene: TRBJ1-2
CDR3 DNA: TGCAGCGTTCCCCCCGGGGGGGGTTTACTTGGCTACACCTTC
CDR3 protein: CSVPPGGGLLGYTF

V gene: TRBV5-6
clone size: .
D gene: .
J gene: TRBJ1-4
CDR3 DNA: TGTGCCAGCGGTCAGGCGAATAATGAAAAACTGTTTTTT
CDR3 protein: CASGQANNEKLFF

V gene: TRBV11-2
clone size: many
D gene: TRBD2
J gene: TRBJ2-7
CDR3 DNA: TGTGCCAGCAGCGCCGGACTAGCGGGAGGAAAGTACGAGCAGTACTTC
CDR3 protein: CASSAGLAGGKYEQYF

V gene: TRBV27
clone size: few
D gene: .
J gene: TRBJ2-4
CDR3 DNA: TGTGCCAGCAGTTTATATGGCGGCCTAGCCAAAAACATTCAGTACTTC
CDR3 protein: CASSLYGGLAKNIQYF

V gene: TRBV9
clone size: many
D gene: .
J gene: TRBJ2-1
CDR3 DNA: TGTGCCAGCAGCGCTAATAATGAGCAGTTCTTC
CDR3 protein: CASSANNEQFF

V gene: TRBV12-3/TRBV12-4
clone size: many
D gene: TRBD1
J gene: TRBJ2-7
CDR3 DNA: TGTGCCAGCAGGAATCAGGGGGCCTACGAGCAGTACTTC
CDR3 protein: CASRNQGAYEQYF

V gene: TRBV5-5
clone size: .
D gene: .
J gene: TRBJ2-5
CDR3 DNA: TGTGCCAGCAGCGGCGGTGGACGGGACCAAGAGACCCAGTACTTC
CDR3 protein: CASSGGGRDQETQYF

V gene: TRBV7-9
clone size: many
D gene: .
J gene: TRBJ2-7
CDR3 DNA: TGTGCCAGCAGCCCCCGGGACTGGACCTACGAGCAGTACTTC
CDR3 protein: CASSPRDWTYEQYF

V gene: TRBV12-3/TRBV12-4
clone size: many
D gene: .
J gene: TRBJ2-7
CDR3 DNA: TGTGCCAGCAGTTTACAGGGATCCGAGCAGTACTTC
CDR3 protein: CASSLQGSEQYF

V gene: TRBV20-1
clone size: few
D gene: .
J gene: TRBJ2-7
CDR3 DNA: TGCAGTGCTAGAGGAGCCTGGGGCTCCTACGAGCAGTACTTC
CDR3 protein: CSARGAWGSYEQYF

V gene: TRBV3-1
clone size: many
D gene: TRBD1
J gene: TRBJ2-7
CDR3 DNA: TGTGCCAGCAGCACCCGGGACAGCCGATCTCATCCCTACGAGCAGTACTTC
CDR3 protein: CASSTRDSRSHPYEQYF

V gene: TRBV27
clone size: few
D gene: .
J gene: TRBJ2-1
CDR3 DNA: TGTGCCAGCAGTTTAGAGGGGGGAACTTCCTACAATGAGCAGTTCTTC
CDR3 protein: CASSLEGGTSYNEQFF

V gene: TRBV7-3
clone size: .
D gene: TRBD2
J gene: TRBJ2-3
CDR3 DNA: TGTGCCAGCAGCTTGACTAGCGGGGCTGGAGATACGCAGTATTTT
CDR3 protein: CASSLTSGAGDTQYF

V gene: TRBV7-8
clone size: few
D gene: .
J gene: TRBJ1-1
CDR3 DNA: TGTGCCAGCACCAGCGGCCCGAACACTGAAGCTTTCTTT
CDR3 protein: CASTSGPNTEAFF

V gene: TRBV20-1
clone size: many
D gene: .
J gene: TRBJ2-7
CDR3 DNA: TGCAGTGCGTGTCGAGGGGGGGGCCCCTACGAGCAGTACTTC
CDR3 protein: CSACRGGGPYEQYF

V gene: TRBV12-3/TRBV12-4
clone size: many
D gene: .
J gene: TRBJ1-5
CDR3 DNA: TGTGCCAGCAGCTACAGGATTAGCAATCAGCCCCAGCATTTT
CDR3 protein: CASSYRISNQPQHF

V gene: TRBV20-1
clone size: .
D gene: .
J gene: TRBJ2-7
CDR3 DNA: TGCAGTGCTAGAGATGCAGGGTTCTCCTACGAGCAGTACTTC
CDR3 protein: CSARDAGFSYEQYF

V gene: TRBV5-1
clone size: .
D gene: TRBD1
J gene: TRBJ1-4
CDR3 DNA: TGCGCCAGCAGCCCAGGGGGCGCTAAGGAAAAACTGTTTTTT
CDR3 protein: CASSPGGAKEKLFF

V gene: TRBV7-9
clone size: .
D gene: .
J gene: TRBJ2-3
CDR3 DNA: TGTGCCAGCAGCTCCGAGTCCACAGATACGCAGTATTTT
CDR3 protein: CASSSESTDTQYF

V gene: TRBV6-1
clone size: .
D gene: .
J gene: TRBJ1-5
CDR3 DNA: TGTGCCAGCGGACATAACCAGCCCCAGCATTTT
CDR3 protein: CASGHNQPQHF

V gene: TRBV3-1
clone size: few
D gene: TRBD1
J gene: TRBJ2-7
CDR3 DNA: TGTGCCAGCAGTCCTAGGGGACAGGGGGACCTCGAGCAGTACTTC
CDR3 protein: CASSPRGQGDLEQYF

V gene: TRBV4-3
clone size: many
D gene: TRBD1
J gene: TRBJ1-1
CDR3 DNA: TGCGCCAGTTCCAACCGGGACAGGGCGAACACTGAAGCTTTCTTT
CDR3 protein: CASSNRDRANTEAFF

V gene: TRBV4-3
clone size: .
D gene: TRBD2
J gene: TRBJ2-2
CDR3 DNA: TGCGCCAGCAGCCAAGGCAATAGCGGGCACATAAACACCGGGGAGCTGTTTTTT
CDR3 protein: CASSQGNSGHINTGELFF

V gene: TRBV29-1
clone size: few
D gene: TRBD2
J gene: TRBJ2-3
CDR3 DNA: TGCAGCGTTGAACCGGGGGGGCGTATGGATACGCAGTATTTT
CDR3 protein: CSVEPGGRMDTQYF

V gene: TRBV12-3/TRBV12-4
clone size: many
D gene: .
J gene: TRBJ2-3
CDR3 DNA: TGTGCCAGCAGTTTTCGGGCGCCTAGCACAGATACGCAGTATTTT
CDR3 protein: CASSFRAPSTDTQYF

V gene: TRBV29-1
clone size: many
D gene: TRBD2
J gene: TRBJ2-1
CDR3 DNA: TGCAGCGTTGAGGGACTAAAGAATGAGCAGTTCTTC
CDR3 protein: CSVEGLKNEQFF

V gene: TRBV2
clone size: few
D gene: .
J gene: TRBJ1-6
CDR3 DNA: TGTGCCAGTACCCCGGACGGTCTAAGCTCCTATAATTCACCCCTCCACTTT
CDR3 protein: CASTPDGLSSYNSPLHF

V gene: TRBV29-1
clone size: many
D gene: .
J gene: TRBJ1-3
CDR3 DNA: TGCAGCGTTGAATGGGTGACTGGAAACACCATATATTTT
CDR3 protein: CSVEWVTGNTIYF

V gene: TRBV5-1
clone size: .
D gene: TRBD2
J gene: TRBJ2-5
CDR3 DNA: TGCGCCAGCAGCTTGGAGCGGGAGGGCCCCCAAGAGACCCAGTACTTC
CDR3 protein: CASSLEREGPQETQYF

V gene: TRBV29-1
clone size: few
D gene: .
J gene: TRBJ1-1
CDR3 DNA: TGCAGCGTTGAAGATGAGGAAGGGCCGTCTTTCTTT
CDR3 protein: CSVEDEEGPSFF